These 23 T cell receptor beta chains originate from one sample sequenced in a study of T cells after yellow fever vaccination. TCRdb redid the calling of the 5' RACE reads with MiXCR, one entry per CDR3 protein. The sample gives roughly 500,000 distinct CDR3 sequences, about 19% of which show up once; roughly an eighth is in the top ten. This specimen consisted of PBMCs, obtained 15 days after the yellow fever booster vaccination. The source is a man aged 25-45 years who received the YFV17D yellow fever vaccine.

This clonotype was counted between two and nine times. This rearrangement joins TRBV7-3 to TRBJ1-2; 9 bases are a match to TRBD1. V was clipped by 5 bases and J by 5 bases; unmatched bases: 6. This CDR3 region has 14 residues. Germline CDR1 reads SGHTA; CDR2 reads FQGTGA. The CDR3 DNA reads as TGTGCCAGCAGCCCCAAGGGACAGGGTTATGGCTACACCTTC. Translating gives CASSPKGQGYGYTF.

This clonotype was seen a few times. This sequence joins TRBV3-1 and TRBJ2-2; D may match TRBD1 or TRBD2 (5 bases each). CDR3 length: 17 residues. Trimming left V 4 bases short and J 0 bases short, with 15 bases between. Germline V gives CDR1 LGHDT, CDR2 YNNKEL (reference sequence). The CDR3 nucleotides read TGTGCCAGCAGCCTTCGGGGCGGTCGGGCGAACACCGGGGAGCTGTTTTTT. Encoded protein: CASSLRGGRANTGELFF.

The gene calls are TRBV10-3 and TRBJ2-3; 10 nucleotides match TRBD2. Trimming cost V 5 bases and J 4 bases; bases outside gene matches: 12. Germline V gene data show CDR1 as ENHRY and CDR2 as SYGVKD. The CDR3 covers 17 residues. The CDR3 reads CAISPKAASGSSDTQYF. The DNA of the CDR3 is TGTGCCATCAGTCCAAAGGCGGCTAGCGGGAGTTCAGATACGCAGTATTTT.

This rearrangement joins TRBV29-1 to TRBJ2-3; 7 bases line up with TRBD2. With V trimmed by 3 bases and J by 4 bases, 7 bases remained unmatched. Germline-derived CDR1 and CDR2 are SQVTM and ANQGSEA. This CDR3 has 14 amino acids. The CDR3 DNA is TGCAGCGTTGATGGCGGGAGAAACCCAGATACGCAGTATTTT. Encoded protein: CSVDGGRNPDTQYF.

This clonotype was counted a few times. The genes are TRBV11-2 and TRBJ2-7; 8 nucleotides align to TRBD2. This CDR3 spans 16 amino acids. V shed 1 base, J shed 1 base, and the junction held 6 bases outside the gene matches. Germline V gene sequence: CDR1 SGHAT, CDR2 FQNNGV. CDR3 in amino acids: CASSLVTSGPSYEQYF. The CDR3 nucleotides read TGTGCCAGCAGCTTAGTCACTAGCGGACCGTCCTACGAGCAGTACTTC.

This clonotype appeared a few times. The V and J genes are TRBV5-4 and TRBJ2-1, with D perhaps matching TRBD2 (5 bases). Germline V CDR1 and CDR2: SGHNT, YYREEE (reference sequence). Trimming shortened V by 2 bases and J by 0 bases, and 9 bases separated the two germline ends. This CDR3 is 15 amino acids long. DNA for the CDR3: TGTGCCAGCAGCTTCGGGGAGAGCTCCTACAATGAGCAGTTCTTC. Encoded protein: CASSFGESSYNEQFF.

This rearrangement joins TRBV10-3 to TRBJ2-5; 8 positions agree with TRBD1. Germline values: CDR1 ENHRY, CDR2 SYGVKD. The J segment lost 4 bases and the V segment lost 8 bases, leaving 6 bases of the junction unmatched. The CDR3 runs to 13 residues. CDR3 bases: TGTGCCATCCGGGACAGGCTGGGAGAGACCCAGTACTTC. Translating gives CAIRDRLGETQYF.

This clonotype was observed a few times. This chain uses TRBV29-1 with TRBJ2-6; perhaps TRBD2 as D (5 bases). The CDR3 runs to 13 residues. Looked up from germline, CDR1 is SQVTM and CDR2 is ANQGSEA. Trimming stripped 3 bases from V and 2 bases from J, with 5 bases between. CDR3 residues: CSVERAGANVLTF. For the CDR3, the DNA is TGCAGCGTTGAGAGGGCTGGGGCCAACGTCCTGACTTTC.

The rearrangement uses TRBV6-5 and TRBJ1-2, with D unresolved. Looked up from germline, CDR1 is MNHEY and CDR2 is SVGAGI. The CDR3 is 14 amino acids. V was trimmed by 0 bases and J by 4 bases, leaving 9 bases between them. CDR3 DNA: TGTGCCAGCAGTTACTCGGACGGCCGCTATGGCTACACCTTC. It codes for CASSYSDGRYGYTF.

The chain has TRBV4-3 and TRBJ2-5; D perhaps matches TRBD2 (5 bases). This CDR3 region has 15 residues. Germline V lookup: CDR1 LGHNA, CDR2 YSLEER. V was clipped by 2 bases and J by 2 bases, with 12 bases between them. In nucleotides, the CDR3 is TGCGCCAGCAGCCAAACTCAGACTAATCAAGAGACCCAGTACTTC. Translating gives CASSQTQTNQETQYF.

This clonotype has just a few counts. The V and J genes are TRBV12-3 or TRBV12-4 and TRBJ2-3; D call uncertain. CDR3 length: 14 residues. Trimming removed 6 bases at V and 0 bases at J, with 10 bases between. In nucleotides, the CDR3 is TGTGCCAGCAGCTCCCATGACAGCACAGATACGCAGTATTTT. Its protein is CASSSHDSTDTQYF.

The chain links TRBV24-1 to TRBJ2-2; 10 bases map to TRBD1. Per the germline V gene, CDR1 is KGHDR and CDR2 is SFDVKD. The trim removed 3 bases at V and 4 bases at J, leaving 7 bases unmatched. There are 17 residues in the CDR3. As DNA, the CDR3 is TGTGCCACCAGTGATCCCTCGGGGACAGGGGTCACCGGGGAGCTGTTTTTT. The encoded protein is CATSDPSGTGVTGELFF.

The V call is TRBV6-5, the J call TRBJ2-7; TRBD1 aligns across 7 bases. Germline values: CDR1 MNHEY, CDR2 SVGAGI. This CDR3 is 15 amino acids long. V lost 2 bases to trimming and J lost 3 bases; unmatched junction nucleotides: 7. The CDR3 is CASSYRGTDGYEQYF. The DNA for the CDR3 is TGTGCCAGCAGTTACAGGGGGACAGATGGCTACGAGCAGTACTTC.

This chain uses TRBV9 with TRBJ2-2, with a weak D call TRBD2 (5 bases). The CDR3 spans 15 residues. Looked up from germline, CDR1 is SGDLS and CDR2 is YYNGEE. Deletions cut 8 bases from V and 4 bases from J, with 18 bases between. The CDR3 spells CASGQRGSSTGELFF. The CDR3 coding sequence is TGTGCCAGTGGGCAGCGCGGGTCGAGCACCGGGGAGCTGTTTTTT.

This clonotype came up a few times. This chain links TRBV2 with TRBJ2-7; 13 bases are shared with TRBD2. With 4 bases clipped from V and 3 bases from J, the junction kept 6 bases outside the gene matches. The CDR3 sequence is 16 residues long. Germline V gene data show CDR1 as SNHLY and CDR2 as FYNNEI. This CDR3 is CASSGAGTSGNYEQYF. CDR3 nucleotides: TGTGCCAGCAGTGGGGCCGGGACTAGCGGGAACTACGAGCAGTACTTC.

The table lists this clonotype with a few counts. The CDR3, as DNA: TGCAGTGCTGGACCGGGACAGGGGTCCTACGAGCAGTACTTC. Protein product: CSAGPGQGSYEQYF. The chain joins TRBV20-1 to TRBJ2-7; 10 bases line up with TRBD1. Germline trimming cut 5 bases from V and 1 base from J; bases unmatched to any gene: 5. The CDR3 has 14 residues. Germline CDR1 and CDR2: DFQATT and SNEGSKA (reference sequence).

This clonotype was observed a handful of times. The CDR3: CSVDSPVTQYF. As DNA, the CDR3 is TGCAGCGTTGATAGTCCTGTTACCCAGTACTTC. The chain is built from TRBV29-1 and TRBJ2-5; no definite D call. Trimming cost V 3 bases and J 8 bases, with 10 bases left between them. Germline V CDR1 and CDR2: SQVTM, ANQGSEA. The CDR3 contains 11 residues.

The table lists this clonotype with a few counts. In DNA, the CDR3 is TGCAGTGCTAGCCCATTAACCACAGGGGACAATGAGCAGTTCTTC. Residues: CSASPLTTGDNEQFF. The V call is TRBV20-1, the J call TRBJ2-1; 7 bases align to TRBD1. Germline lookup yields CDR1 DFQATT and CDR2 SNEGSKA (reference sequence). This CDR3 contains 15 residues. Unmatched junction bases numbered 10, after V lost 3 bases and J lost 5 bases.

The chain employs TRBV20-1 and TRBJ2-5; the D gene could be TRBD1 or TRBD2 (6 bases each). The CDR3 sequence is 12 residues long. In germline, CDR1 is DFQATT, CDR2 SNEGSKA (reference sequence). Trimming left V 7 bases short and J 4 bases short, with 13 bases between. This CDR3 is CSVQGGGETQYF. The CDR3 DNA reads as TGCAGTGTACAGGGAGGCGGAGAGACCCAGTACTTC.

This clonotype was counted ten times or more. The genes are TRBV3-1 and TRBJ2-2, with no clear D. V was pared by 4 bases and J by 4 bases, with 7 bases between. The CDR3 extends over 13 amino acids. The germline V gene has CDR1 LGHDT and CDR2 YNNKEL (reference sequence). Here the CDR3 reads CASSRMSTGELFF. For the CDR3, the DNA is TGTGCCAGCAGCCGTATGTCCACCGGGGAGCTGTTTTTT.

This chain joins TRBV7-9 and TRBJ2-6, with D uncertain. CDR1 and CDR2 from the germline V gene are SEHNR and FQNEAQ (reference sequence). The CDR3 extends over 15 amino acids. The ends were cut back, 4 bases at V and 0 bases at J, with 7 bases in the middle. This CDR3 is CASSSDFSGANVLTF. The CDR3 DNA sequence: TGTGCCAGCAGCTCGGATTTCTCTGGGGCCAACGTCCTGACTTTC. The full variable domain, completed using reference TRBV7-9 and TRBJ2-6, is DTGVSQNPRHKITKRGQNVTFRCDPISEHNRLYWYRQTLGQGPEFLTYFQNEAQLEKSRLLSDRFSAERPKGSFSTLEIQRTEQGDSAMYLCASSSDFSGANVLTFGAGSRLTVL.

This clonotype was found a few times. The chain recombines TRBV29-1 with TRBJ2-2; 8 bases are shared with TRBD1. After removal of 2 bases from V and 4 bases from J, the junction contained 6 bases not matched to a gene. The germline V gene has CDR1 SQVTM and CDR2 ANQGSEA. The length of the CDR3 is 15 residues. The CDR3 DNA follows: TGCAGCGTTGAACCCCTGACAGGGGCCACCGGGGAGCTGTTTTTT. Amino acids: CSVEPLTGATGELFF.

This chain uses TRBV20-1 with TRBJ2-1, with D unresolved. Germline CDR1 DFQATT, CDR2 SNEGSKA (reference sequence). V was trimmed by 5 bases and J by 2 bases, leaving 7 bases between them. The CDR3 runs 12 residues. CDR3 in DNA: TGCAGTGCTCCATTGGCCTACAATGAGCAGTTCTTC. This sequence encodes CSAPLAYNEQFF.